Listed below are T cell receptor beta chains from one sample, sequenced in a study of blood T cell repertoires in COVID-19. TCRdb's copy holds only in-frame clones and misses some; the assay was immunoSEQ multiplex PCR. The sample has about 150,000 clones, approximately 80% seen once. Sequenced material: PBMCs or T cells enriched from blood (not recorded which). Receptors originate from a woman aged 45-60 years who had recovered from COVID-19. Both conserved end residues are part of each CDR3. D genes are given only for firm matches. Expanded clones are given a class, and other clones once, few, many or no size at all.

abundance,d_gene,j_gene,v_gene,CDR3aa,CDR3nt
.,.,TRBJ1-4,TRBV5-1,CASSLAQTNEKLFF,TGCGCCAGCAGCTTGGCTCAGACTAATGAAAAACTGTTTTTT
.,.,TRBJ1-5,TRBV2,CASRPSPGGVGQPQHF,TGTGCCAGCAGACCCTCCCCAGGCGGGGTGGGTCAGCCCCAGCATTTT
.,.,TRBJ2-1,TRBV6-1,CASSESRGSYNEQFF,TGTGCCAGCAGTGAATCTAGGGGATCCTACAATGAGCAGTTCTTC
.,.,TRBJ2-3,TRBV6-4,CASSDQGGGTDTQYF,TGTGCCAGCAGTGACCAGGGGGGCGGCACAGATACGCAGTATTTT
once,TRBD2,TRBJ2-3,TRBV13,CASSPGLAVDTQYF,TGTGCCAGCAGCCCAGGACTAGCGGTAGATACGCAGTATTTT
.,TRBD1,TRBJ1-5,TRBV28,CASSSNGQGGGNQPQHF,TGTGCCAGCAGCTCAAATGGACAGGGAGGGGGCAATCAGCCCCAGCATTTT
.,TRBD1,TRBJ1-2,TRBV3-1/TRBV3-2,CASSPGGGGIGGYTF,TGTGCCAGCAGCCCCGGCGGAGGGGGCATCGGTGGCTACACCTTC
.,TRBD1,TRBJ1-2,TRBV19,CASSTLSPGQGVYGYTF,TGTGCCAGTAGTACCCTATCGCCGGGACAGGGGGTCTATGGCTACACCTTC
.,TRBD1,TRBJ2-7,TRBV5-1,CASRTGQGNNEQYF,TGCGCCAGCAGGACTGGACAGGGTAACAACGAGCAGTACTTC
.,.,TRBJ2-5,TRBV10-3,CAIKDTQETQYF,TGTGCCATCAAGGACACCCAAGAGACCCAGTACTTC
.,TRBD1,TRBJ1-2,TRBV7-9,CASSLGADRGVGYTF,TGTGCCAGCAGCTTGGGCGCGGACAGGGGGGTTGGCTACACCTTC
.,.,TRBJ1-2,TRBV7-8,CASSLEAHNYGYTF,TGTGCCAGCAGCTTAGAAGCGCATAACTATGGCTACACCTTC
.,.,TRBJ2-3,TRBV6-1,CASSETGSSLADTQYF,TGTGCCAGCAGTGAAACGGGGTCTAGTCTCGCAGATACGCAGTATTTT
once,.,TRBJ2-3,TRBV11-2,CASSLGGDTDTQYF,TGTGCCAGCAGCTTAGGGGGCGACACAGATACGCAGTATTTT
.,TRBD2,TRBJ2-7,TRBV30,CAWGGSGGYEQYF,TGTGCCTGGGGAGGTAGCGGGGGCTACGAGCAGTACTTC
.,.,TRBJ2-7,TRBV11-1,CASSLGGTYEQYF,TGTGCCAGCAGCTTAGGAGGTACCTACGAGCAGTACTTC
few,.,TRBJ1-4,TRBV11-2,CASSKQVNEKLFF,TGTGCCAGCAGCAAACAGGTTAATGAAAAACTGTTTTTT
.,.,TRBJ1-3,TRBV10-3,CAITPGGLHSGNTIYF,TGTGCCATCACCCCCGGGGGGCTACACTCTGGAAACACCATATATTTT
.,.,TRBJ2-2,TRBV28,CASTDRGGWTTGELFF,TGTGCCAGCACCGATAGGGGGGGCTGGACCACCGGGGAGCTGTTTTTT
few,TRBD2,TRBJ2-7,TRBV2,CASSELVLAGGSDEQYF,TGTGCCAGCAGTGAACTGGTGCTAGCGGGGGGATCGGACGAGCAGTACTTC
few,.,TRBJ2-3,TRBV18,CASSPRGRADTQYF,TGTGCCAGCTCACCTCGGGGAAGGGCAGATACGCAGTATTTT
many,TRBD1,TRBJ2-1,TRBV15,CATGTGTYNEQFF,TGTGCCACCGGGACAGGGACCTACAATGAGCAGTTCTTC
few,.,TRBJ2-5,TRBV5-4,CASSLGGRQETQYF,TGTGCCAGCAGCTTGGGGGGGCGGCAAGAGACCCAGTACTTC
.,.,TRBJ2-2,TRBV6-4,CASSAGTLRTGELFF,TGTGCCAGCAGTGCCGGGACACTCCGTACCGGGGAGCTGTTTTTT
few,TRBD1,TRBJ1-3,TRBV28,CASTRGQGAGNTIYF,TGTGCCAGCACCCGGGGACAGGGGGCTGGAAACACCATATATTTT
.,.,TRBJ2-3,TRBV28,CASSRPPRVSTDTQYF,TGTGCCAGCAGTCGGCCCCCCCGGGTCAGCACAGATACGCAGTATTTT
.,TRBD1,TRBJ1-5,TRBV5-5,CASSETGGFSNQPQHF,TGTGCCAGCAGCGAGACAGGGGGGTTTAGCAATCAGCCCCAGCATTTT
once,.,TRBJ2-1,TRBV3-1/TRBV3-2,CASSLGRFEQFF,TGTGCCAGCAGCCTTGGGCGTTTTGAGCAGTTCTTC
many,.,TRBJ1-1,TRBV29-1,CSVEGTQTGTEAFF,TGCAGCGTGGAGGGGACTCAAACGGGGACTGAAGCTTTCTTT
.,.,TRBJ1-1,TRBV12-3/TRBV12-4,CASKAGANTEAFF,TGTGCCAGCAAGGCGGGGGCGAACACTGAAGCTTTCTTT
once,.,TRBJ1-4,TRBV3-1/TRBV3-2,CASSRSLGGLSEKLFF,TGTGCCAGCAGCCGAAGCCTCGGGGGGCTCTCTGAAAAACTGTTTTTT
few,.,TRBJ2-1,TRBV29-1,CSVETGEQFF,TGCAGCGTTGAAACCGGTGAGCAGTTCTTC
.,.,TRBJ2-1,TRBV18,CASSPGLSYNEQFF,TGTGCCAGCTCACCGGGACTCTCCTACAATGAGCAGTTCTTC
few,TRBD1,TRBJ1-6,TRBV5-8,CASSYGQGSYRSPLHF,TGTGCCAGCAGCTACGGACAGGGGAGCTACCGTTCACCCCTCCACTTT
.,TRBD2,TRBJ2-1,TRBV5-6,CASSLTSGRFYNEQFF,TGTGCCAGCAGCCTGACTAGCGGGAGGTTCTACAATGAGCAGTTCTTC
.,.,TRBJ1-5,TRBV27,CASSLAEVNQPQHF,TGTGCCAGCAGTTTAGCTGAGGTCAATCAGCCCCAGCATTTT
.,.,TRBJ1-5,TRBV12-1,CASRPDSYNQPQHF,TGTGCCAGCAGACCCGACAGCTACAATCAGCCCCAGCATTTT
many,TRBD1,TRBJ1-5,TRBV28,CASSPRRTGRHF,TGTGCCAGCAGTCCCAGAAGGACAGGGCGGCATTTT
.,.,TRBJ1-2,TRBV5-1,CASSLDLAGGYTF,TGCGCCAGCAGCTTGGACCTAGCTGGGGGCTACACCTTC
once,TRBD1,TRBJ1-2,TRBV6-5,CASSSGQGAGYGYTF,TGTGCCAGCAGTTCCGGACAGGGGGCCGGGTATGGCTACACCTTC
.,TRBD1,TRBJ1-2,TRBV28,CASSPGQGGGGYTF,TGTGCCAGCAGTCCGGGACAGGGTGGGGGAGGCTACACCTTC
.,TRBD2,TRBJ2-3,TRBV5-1,CASSLASGGPITDTQYF,TGCGCCAGCAGCTTGGCTAGCGGGGGCCCGATCACAGATACGCAGTATTTT
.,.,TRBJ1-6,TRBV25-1,CASSFQDSPLHF,TGTGCCAGCAGTTTTCAGGATTCACCCCTCCACTTT
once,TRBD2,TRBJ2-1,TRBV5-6,CASRSELAGLYNEQFF,TGTGCCAGCAGATCCGAACTAGCGGGGCTATACAATGAGCAGTTCTTC
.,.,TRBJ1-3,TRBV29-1,CSVVTGGNTIYF,TGCAGCGTTGTTACCGGTGGAAACACCATATATTTT